The clone carrying this T cell receptor (beta chain) has just one count. Method: immunoSEQ multiplex PCR; TCRdb's copy keeps in-frame clones and lacks some. The repertoire holds 30,000 to 45,000 clones, with 93% as singletons. The entry originates in a study of T cell changes during pregnancy in multiple sclerosis. CDR1 is MNHNS, CDR2 SASEGT, per germline. The V gene end was trimmed by 4 bases and the J gene end by 8 bases; junction bases not matched to a gene: 4. The CDR3 extends over 15 amino acids. V and J are TRBV6-1 and TRBJ2-1; TRBD2 aligns across 14 bases. The sample in question was CD4+ T cells from peripheral blood mononuclear cells, obtained in the first trimester of pregnancy. The receptor was derived from a female donor with multiple sclerosis, enrolled in a pregnancy study. The CDR3 is CASSVGLAGVYEQFF. CDR3 nucleotides: TGTGCCAGCAGTGTGGGACTAGCGGGAGTATATGAGCAGTTCTTC.